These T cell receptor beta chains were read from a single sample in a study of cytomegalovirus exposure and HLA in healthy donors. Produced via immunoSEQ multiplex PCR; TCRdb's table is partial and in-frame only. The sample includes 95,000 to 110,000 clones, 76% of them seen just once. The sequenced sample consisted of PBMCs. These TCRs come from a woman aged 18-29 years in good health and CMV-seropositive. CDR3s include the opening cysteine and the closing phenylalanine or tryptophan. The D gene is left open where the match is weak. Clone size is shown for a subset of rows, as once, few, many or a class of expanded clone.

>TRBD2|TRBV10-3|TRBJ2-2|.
TGTGCCATCAGACTAACTAGCGGTGGAACCGGGGAGCTGTTTTTT
CAIRLTSGGTGELFF
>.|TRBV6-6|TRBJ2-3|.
TGTGCCAGCAAAGACTCGGGGGGCGAGACAGATACGCAGTATTTT
CASKDSGGETDTQYF
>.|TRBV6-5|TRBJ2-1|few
TGTGCCAGCAGCTTACTTGGACTCGGGAGTGAGCAGTTCTTC
CASSLLGLGSEQFF
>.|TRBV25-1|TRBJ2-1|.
TGTGCCAGCAGTGTCCTCCTAAATGAGCAGTTCTTC
CASSVLLNEQFF
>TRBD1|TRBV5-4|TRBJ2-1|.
TGTGCCAGCAGCTTACAGGGGGGATACAATGAGCAGTTCTTC
CASSLQGGYNEQFF
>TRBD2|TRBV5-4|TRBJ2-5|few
TGTGCCAGCAGTTACCCGTCTAGCGGTGTCCAAGAGACCCAGTACTTC
CASSYPSSGVQETQYF
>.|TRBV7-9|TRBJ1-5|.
TGTGCCAGCAGCTCCTCAGGGGCTCGGCAGCCCCAGCATTTT
CASSSSGARQPQHF
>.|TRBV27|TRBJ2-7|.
TGTGCCAGCAGTCGGGGTTATGAGCAGTACTTC
CASSRGYEQYF
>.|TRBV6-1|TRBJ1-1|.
TGTGCCAGCAGCGAAAATGGGGCGGGGAGGACTGAAGCTTTCTTT
CASSENGAGRTEAFF
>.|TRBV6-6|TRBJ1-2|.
TGTGCCAGCAGGACAGGAGCTAACTATGGCTACACCTTC
CASRTGANYGYTF
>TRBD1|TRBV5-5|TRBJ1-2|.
TGTGCCAGCAGCTCCCTGGGACAGACCGAACCCAACTATGGCTACACCTTC
CASSSLGQTEPNYGYTF
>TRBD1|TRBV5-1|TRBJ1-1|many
TGCGCCAGCAGCTTTAGGACAGGGGACACTGAAGCTTTCTTT
CASSFRTGDTEAFF
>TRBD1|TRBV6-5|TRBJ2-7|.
TGTGCCAGCAGTTACACCCGGACAGGGTCCTACGAGCAGTACTTC
CASSYTRTGSYEQYF
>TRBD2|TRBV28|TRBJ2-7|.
TGTGCCAGCAGCCCACAGGCAGCGGGAGCCCGAAAGGCCTACGAGCAGTACTTC
CASSPQAAGARKAYEQYF
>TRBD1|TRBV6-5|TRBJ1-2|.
TGTGCCAGCAGCGACAGGGTGACGGGCTATGGCTACACCTTC
CASSDRVTGYGYTF